Listed here is a single T cell receptor beta chain. Its specificity is not known. This sample was included in a study of T cells in Graves' hyperthyroidism and ophthalmopathy. Overall study results and limits: Blood also showed most of the thyroid clonotypes that were expanded above 0.001.

TCR beta CDR3 sequences were amplified from RNA transcripts. The primer set for the first-round RT-PCR of the TCR CDR3 was HTBI. TCRdb itself ran the multiplex PCR reads through MiXCR, one entry per CDR3 protein. Seen here are some 360,000 distinct CDR3 sequences, 14% observed once, and the top ten hold about 11%. Hyperthyroidism, newly diagnosed and lasting under 2 months, affected patients aged 18 to 65. The germline V gene encodes CDR1 LGHNT and CDR2 FRNRAP. V was clipped by 6 bases and J by 0 bases, with 12 bases between them. The CDR3 extends over 15 amino acids. The rearrangement joins TRBV12-5 to TRBJ2-1; D unresolved. Sequenced input: blood. This TCR was recovered from a woman aged 55-69 years with Graves' hyperthyroidism. This CDR3 reads CASGPGASSYNEQFF. The CDR3 nucleotides are TGTGCTAGTGGCCCGGGTGCCAGCTCCTACAATGAGCAGTTCTTC.